Presented here are 23 T cell receptor beta chains from one specimen sequenced in a study of blood T cell repertoires in COVID-19. Profiling relied on immunoSEQ multiplex PCR, and the TCRdb table lists in-frame clones only, not all of them. Altogether over 150,000 clones are present, approximately 81% being singletons, with the ten largest covering around 1%. The sequenced sample was peripheral blood. The receptors come from a man aged 35 to 55 with acute or convalescent COVID-19.

The rearrangement links TRBV4-1 to TRBJ2-5; D is unclear. The CDR3 totals 15 residues. Germline CDR1 is MGHRA and CDR2 is YSYEKL. Trimming left V 0 bases short and J 7 bases short, with 15 bases between. The CDR3 region is CASSQEELLSGTQYF. Written as DNA, the CDR3 is TGCGCCAGCAGCCAAGAGGAGCTTCTTTCGGGGACCCAGTACTTC.

The rearrangement joins TRBV6-6 to TRBJ2-7, with a tentative D call TRBD1 (5 bases). The V gene lost 2 bases and the J gene lost 2 bases, with 7 bases spanning the gap. Germline V CDR1 and CDR2: MNHNY, SVGAGI (reference sequence). The CDR3 extends over 13 amino acids. The CDR3 nucleotides read TGTGCCAGCAGTTACGACAGAACCTACGAGCAGTACTTC. This translates into CASSYDRTYEQYF.

V usage is TRBV27 and J usage is TRBJ2-7, with 7 nucleotides matching TRBD1. Germline V gives CDR1 MNHEY, CDR2 SMNVEV (reference sequence). J lost 2 bases, V lost 6 bases, and 7 bases had no gene match. The CDR3 has 14 residues. The CDR3 loop reads CASSIRDRTYEQYF. CDR3 DNA sequence: TGTGCCAGCAGCATCCGGGACAGAACCTACGAGCAGTACTTC.

The chain combines TRBV10-3 with TRBJ2-7; weak D call: TRBD1 (7 bases). The CDR3 extends over 16 amino acids. Trimming took 0 bases from V and 4 from J, leaving 16 bases between them. Germline V gene data show CDR1 as ENHRY and CDR2 as SYGVKD. The DNA for the CDR3 is TGTGCCATCAGTGAGTCGATGGTCCAGGGGGGTTACGAGCAGTACTTC. Translating gives CAISESMVQGGYEQYF.

The chain uses TRBV20-1 and TRBJ2-3; D remains ambiguous. V was clipped by 2 bases and J by 6 bases, with 6 bases between them. The germline CDR1 and CDR2 sequences are DFQATT and SNEGSKA (reference sequence). The CDR3 is 11 amino acids. CDR3 loop: CSARLTDTQYF. In DNA, the CDR3 is TGCAGTGCTAGACTAACGGATACGCAGTATTTT.

The chain combines TRBV5-1 with TRBJ2-2; 7 bases agree with TRBD2. This CDR3 has 16 amino acids. Germline CDR1 reads SGHRS; CDR2 reads YFSETQ. With V trimmed by 2 bases and J by 6 bases, 10 bases remained unmatched. As DNA, the CDR3 is TGCGCCAGCAGCTTTAGCGGGTCCCCCGGGGCCGGGGAGCTGTTTTTT. Its protein product is CASSFSGSPGAGELFF.

The V call is TRBV7-2, the J call TRBJ2-3, with D tentatively TRBD2 (6 bases). The CDR3 length is 14 residues. Germline assignment: CDR1 SGHTA and CDR2 FQGNSA. V lost 3 bases and J 1 base, leaving 8 bases between the germline ends. The chain's CDR3 is CASSFGGGTDTQYF. CDR3 sequence (DNA): TGTGCCAGCAGCTTTGGAGGGGGCACAGATACGCAGTATTTT.

In DNA, the CDR3 is TGTGCCAGCAGCATACAGGGGGCACGAGGCTACACCTTC. This gives the protein CASSIQGARGYTF. The V gene is TRBV11-2, the J gene TRBJ1-2; TRBD1 matches at 9 bases. V shed 5 bases, J shed 8 bases, and the junction held 6 bases outside the gene matches. Germline V gives CDR1 SGHAT, CDR2 FQNNGV. The CDR3 loop spans 13 amino acids.

The rearrangement uses TRBV2 and TRBJ1-5; unclear D gene. V was pared by 2 bases and J by 3 bases, with 8 bases between. Germline V gene sequence: CDR1 SNHLY, CDR2 FYNNEI. This CDR3 is built from 14 residues. CDR3 DNA sequence: TGTGCCAGCAGTGAACGAGGGTTCAATCAGCCCCAGCATTTT. Translating it yields CASSERGFNQPQHF.

The chain couples TRBV5-4 to TRBJ2-7; TRBD2 might be the D (7 bases). Germline values: CDR1 SGHNT, CDR2 YYREEE (reference sequence). Trimming cost V 1 base and J 5 bases, with 10 bases left between them. The CDR3 consists of 13 residues. Written as DNA, the CDR3 is TGTGCCAGCAGCTTGAAGGGGGGGAACGAGCAGTACTTC. Amino acid sequence: CASSLKGGNEQYF.

The table lists this clone with a few counts. CDR3 nucleotide sequence: TGTGCCAGTAACACCGGGACAGGGAGTTCCTACGAGCAGTACTTC. Its protein is CASNTGTGSSYEQYF. The V gene is TRBV19, the J gene TRBJ2-7, with 9 bases lining up with TRBD1. Germline CDR1 reads LNHDA; CDR2 reads SQIVND (reference sequence). V gave up 7 bases and J gave up 1 base; unmatched junction bases: 8. The CDR3 consists of 15 residues.

CDR3 DNA sequence: TGTGCCAGCAGCTTGGTGGGGGCGGGTTTGGCTGAAGCTTTCTTT. Protein: CASSLVGAGLAEAFF. The V gene is TRBV5-5, the J gene TRBJ1-1, with a weak D call TRBD1 (6 bases). This CDR3 has 15 amino acids. The V end was cut by 0 bases, the J end by 6 bases, with 15 bases between. CDR1 is SGHKS, CDR2 YYEKEE, per germline (reference sequence).

This clone was detected only once. This chain uses TRBV4-1 with TRBJ2-2, with a possible D match to TRBD1 (5 bases). Germline CDR1 and CDR2: MGHRA and YSYEKL. The length of the CDR3 is 17 residues. The V gene lost 3 bases and the J gene lost 4 bases, with 18 bases spanning the gap. CDR3 in amino acids: CASSHSQVTDLTGELFF. DNA for the CDR3: TGCGCCAGCAGCCACTCACAGGTGACAGACCTCACCGGGGAGCTGTTTTTT.

This chain joins TRBV6-4 and TRBJ1-1; no clear D gene. V was clipped by 0 bases and J by 4 bases, with 9 bases between them. This CDR3 comprises 14 residues. The germline CDR1 and CDR2 sequences are MRHNA and SNTAGT. Here the CDR3 DNA reads TGTGCCAGCAGTGACTCGGATCGCGGCACTGAAGCTTTCTTT. Its translation is CASSDSDRGTEAFF.

The sample holds one count of this clone. This sequence joins TRBV28 and TRBJ1-2, with unresolved D. V gave up 3 bases and J gave up 5 bases, with 7 bases separating them. Germline V gene sequence: CDR1 MDHEN, CDR2 SYDVKM. This CDR3 contains 12 residues. CDR3 sequence (DNA): TGTGCCAGCAGTTTTGAACAGTATGGCTACACCTTC. It encodes CASSFEQYGYTF.

The V and J genes are TRBV5-6 and TRBJ1-4; TRBD1 might be the D (6 bases). Germline assignment: CDR1 SGHDT and CDR2 YYEEEE. CDR3 length equals 14 residues. V was cut by 3 bases and J by 3 bases, with 9 bases left in between. DNA of the CDR3: TGTGCCAGCAGCTGGGAGGGGGCTAATGAAAAACTGTTTTTT. Translating it yields CASSWEGANEKLFF.

The chain employs TRBV2 and TRBJ1-1; 11 nucleotides match TRBD1. With 6 bases clipped from V and 4 bases from J, the junction kept 4 bases outside the gene matches. The CDR3 extends over 14 amino acids. Germline V gene sequence: CDR1 SNHLY, CDR2 FYNNEI. CDR3 region: CASRRDRGGTEAFF. In DNA, the CDR3 is TGTGCCAGCAGGAGGGACAGGGGGGGCACTGAAGCTTTCTTT. Full variable domain (missing parts from reference TRBV2 and TRBJ1-1): EPEVTQTPSHQVTQMGQEVILRCVPISNHLYFYWYRQILGQKVEFLVSFYNNEISEKSEIFDDQFSVERPDGSNFTLKIRSTKLEDSAMYFCASRRDRGGTEAFFGQGTRLTVV.

The rearrangement uses TRBV6-4 and TRBJ2-5; TRBD2 agrees at 9 bases. The CDR3 is made up of 15 amino acids. The germline V gene has CDR1 MRHNA and CDR2 SNTAGT. The V and J ends lost 3 bases and 2 bases, in that order; junction bases with no gene match: 4. The DNA of the CDR3 is TGTGCCAGCAGTGATATCGCGGGGGGGCAAGAGACCCAGTACTTC. Its protein product is CASSDIAGGQETQYF.

The V gene is TRBV3-1 (or the pseudogene TRBV3-2), the J gene TRBJ1-1; 12 nucleotides line up with TRBD1. V lost 1 base to trimming and J lost 6 bases; unmatched junction nucleotides: 9. The CDR3 sequence is 17 residues long. The germline CDR1 and CDR2 sequences are LGHDT and YNNKEL (reference sequence). The CDR3 DNA is TGTGCCAGCAGCCAAGGATGGGGACAGGGGGCGAGTTCTGAAGCTTTCTTT. Amino acids: CASSQGWGQGASSEAFF.

The chain joins TRBV1 to TRBJ2-2; the DNA was not compared with TRBD2, the D call given in the table. TRBV1 is a pseudogene. There are 18 residues in the CDR3. The CDR3 region has the DNA TGCACCAGCAGCCCCCCCCTAGGACTAGCGACCCTCCCCGGGGAGCTGTTTTTT. Amino acids: CTSSPPLGLATLPGELFF.

The V call is TRBV18, the J call TRBJ2-7; possibly TRBD2 for D (6 bases). Trimming left V 6 bases short and J 3 bases short, with 12 bases between. The germline gives CDR1 KGHSH, CDR2 LQKENI. This CDR3 region has 13 residues. The CDR3 DNA reads TGTGCCAGCTCGCTTGGGACTGTCTACGAGCAGTACTTC. It translates to CASSLGTVYEQYF.

The chain uses TRBV5-1 and TRBJ2-3; D gene unclear. Germline loops: CDR1 SGHRS, CDR2 YFSETQ. The V gene lost 5 bases and the J gene lost 0 bases, with 10 bases spanning the gap. The CDR3 spans 14 residues. Here the CDR3 reads CASRLKSSTDTQYF. In nucleotides, the CDR3 is TGCGCCAGCAGATTGAAATCTAGCACAGATACGCAGTATTTT.

The V call is TRBV30, the J call TRBJ2-7; 10 positions agree with TRBD2. The CDR3 is 14 residues long. Germline CDR1 GTSNPN, CDR2 SVGIG (reference sequence). The J segment lost 0 bases and the V segment lost 3 bases, leaving 2 bases of the junction unmatched. The CDR3 loop is CAWRASGSSYEQYF. CDR3 DNA sequence: TGTGCCTGGAGAGCTAGCGGGAGCTCCTACGAGCAGTACTTC.